The rows below give T cell receptor beta chains drawn from one sample of a study of blood T cell repertoires in COVID-19. Here immunoSEQ multiplex PCR was the method, and the copy in TCRdb shows in-frame clones only, minus some. The table records approximately 300,000 clones, 85% of them present only once. The sequencing sample was made of peripheral blood. Receptors were obtained from a woman aged 45 to 65 with active or convalescent COVID-19. The CDR3 runs from the conserved cysteine through the conserved F or W. D genes are given only for firm matches. Expanded clones are given a class, and other clones once, few, many or no size at all.

13 | NA | TRBJ2-7 | TRBV27 | NA | CASSLFRGYEQYF | TGTGCCAGCAGTTTATTCCGGGGATACGAGCAGTACTTC
17 | NA | TRBJ1-3 | TRBV18 | NA | CASSPKGPGAQGNTIYF | TGTGCCAGCTCACCAAAGGGACCAGGGGCTCAAGGAAACACCATATATTTT
14 | NA | TRBJ1-4 | TRBV4-2 | NA | CASSQDPGNEKLFF | TGTGCCAGCAGCCAAGATCCGGGGAATGAAAAACTGTTTTTT
16 | NA | TRBJ2-7 | TRBV7-8 | once | CASSFMGSGAPYEQYF | TGTGCCAGCAGCTTCATGGGTTCAGGGGCCCCCTACGAGCAGTACTTC
15 | TRBD2 | TRBJ2-3 | TRBV10-2 | NA | CASSPSAGLTDTQYF | TGCGCCAGCAGCCCATCAGCGGGACTCACAGATACGCAGTATTTT
15 | NA | TRBJ1-1 | TRBV13 | NA | CASSLPGLGDTEAFF | TGTGCCAGCAGCTTACCAGGCCTCGGGGACACTGAAGCTTTCTTT
13 | NA | TRBJ1-6 | TRBV28 | NA | CASIERVNSPLHF | TGTGCCAGCATTGAACGGGTTAATTCACCCCTCCACTTT
16 | TRBD2 | TRBJ2-7 | TRBV11-2 | NA | CASSWPGTSGRGEQYF | TGTGCCAGCAGTTGGCCCGGGACTAGCGGGAGAGGAGAGCAGTACTTC
16 | TRBD2 | TRBJ2-7 | TRBV2 | NA | CASGGLAGAGSYEQYF | TGTGCCAGCGGAGGACTAGCGGGAGCGGGCTCCTACGAGCAGTACTTC
14 | NA | TRBJ1-2 | TRBV7-9 | once | CASSSNSLSNGYTF | TGTGCCAGCAGTTCCAATTCCCTATCTAATGGCTACACCTTC
13 | NA | TRBJ1-1 | TRBV19 | NA | CASTPGFFTEAFF | TGTGCCAGTACCCCCGGGTTTTTCACTGAAGCTTTCTTT
16 | TRBD1 | TRBJ1-5 | TRBV19 | NA | CASSTTDRGSNQPQHF | TGTGCCAGTAGTACCACGGACAGGGGCAGCAATCAGCCCCAGCATTTT
15 | NA | TRBJ1-1 | TRBV4-2 | once | CASSQERGQNTEAFF | TGTGCCAGCAGCCAAGAACGGGGTCAGAACACTGAAGCTTTCTTT
13 | NA | TRBJ2-7 | TRBV3-1/TRBV3-2 | NA | CASSSSLLPEQYF | TGTGCCAGCAGCTCCTCTCTTCTCCCCGAGCAGTACTTC
15 | TRBD1 | TRBJ1-1 | TRBV6-5 | once | CATLRTGGMRTEAFF | TGTGCCACCCTTCGAACAGGGGGAATGCGGACTGAAGCTTTCTTT
16 | NA | TRBJ1-2 | TRBV3-1/TRBV3-2 | NA | CASSQEGRDYGYGYTF | TGTGCCAGCAGCCAAGAGGGTAGGGACTATGGCTATGGCTACACCTTC
16 | NA | TRBJ1-1 | TRBV28 | NA | CASSAGWGVGLGEAFF | TGTGCCAGCAGCGCCGGGTGGGGCGTCGGTCTGGGTGAAGCTTTCTTT
15 | NA | TRBJ2-1 | TRBV9 | NA | CASSVATSSYNEQFF | TGTGCCAGCAGCGTAGCAACCAGCTCCTACAATGAGCAGTTCTTC
15 | NA | TRBJ2-7 | TRBV9 | NA | CASSVAARTVSEQYF | TGTGCCAGCAGCGTAGCGGCCCGGACAGTTAGCGAGCAGTACTTC
13 | NA | TRBJ1-1 | TRBV7-3 | few | CASSLARNTEAFF | TGTGCCAGCAGCTTAGCCAGAAACACTGAAGCTTTCTTT
15 | TRBD2 | TRBJ2-3 | TRBV27 | NA | CASRPGLGRADTQYF | TGTGCCAGCAGACCGGGACTAGGGCGGGCAGATACGCAGTATTTT
16 | TRBD2 | TRBJ2-7 | TRBV12-5 | NA | CASGLDGWTRTYEQYF | TGTGCTAGTGGTTTGGATGGTTGGACTAGGACCTACGAGCAGTACTTC
14 | NA | TRBJ2-3 | TRBV5-1 | NA | CASSRDSDTDTQYF | TGCGCCAGCAGCCGGGACTCGGACACAGATACGCAGTATTTT
14 | TRBD1 | TRBJ2-7 | TRBV5-6 | NA | CASSFRTGSYEQYF | TGTGCCAGCAGCTTCCGGACAGGGTCCTACGAGCAGTACTTC
15 | TRBD1 | TRBJ1-6 | TRBV6-6 | NA | CASSVRQGYNSPLHF | TGTGCCAGCAGTGTAAGACAGGGGTATAATTCACCCCTCCACTTT
16 | TRBD2 | TRBJ2-7 | TRBV4-2 | NA | CASSQRWGGGTYEQYF | TGTGCCAGCAGCCAAAGATGGGGCGGGGGGACCTACGAGCAGTACTTC
16 | TRBD2 | TRBJ2-5 | TRBV4-1 | NA | CASSQGGSGRWETQYF | TGCGCCAGCAGCCAAGGGGGTAGCGGGAGGTGGGAGACCCAGTACTTC
15 | NA | TRBJ1-3 | TRBV5-1 | NA | CASSLVGGSGNTIYF | TGCGCCAGCAGCTTGGTGGGGGGCTCTGGAAACACCATATATTTT
14 | NA | TRBJ2-1 | TRBV12-5 | once | CASGLVTGRNPQFF | TGTGCTAGTGGTTTGGTAACTGGGAGAAACCCCCAGTTCTTC
17 | NA | TRBJ1-2 | TRBV11-2 | NA | CASSPYYGTSADYGYTF | TGTGCCAGCAGCCCATATTACGGGACTTCCGCCGACTATGGCTACACCTTC
16 | NA | TRBJ1-4 | TRBV4-1 | NA | CASSQDRTSLNEKLFF | TGCGCCAGCAGCCAGGATCGGACAAGCCTGAATGAAAAACTGTTTTTT
13 | NA | TRBJ2-1 | TRBV29-1 | NA | CSVRTRAYNEQFF | TGCAGCGTCCGGACTCGGGCCTACAATGAGCAGTTCTTC
14 | NA | TRBJ1-2 | TRBV3-1/TRBV3-2 | NA | CASSQEADIYGYTF | TGTGCCAGCAGCCAAGAGGCAGATATCTATGGCTACACCTTC
13 | NA | TRBJ1-1 | TRBV29-1 | many | CSVHRVGNTEAFF | TGCAGCGTTCACAGGGTGGGGAACACTGAAGCTTTCTTT
16 | TRBD1 | TRBJ2-3 | TRBV6-6 | NA | CASSLYGQGATDTQYF | TGTGCCAGCAGCCTATATGGACAGGGGGCCACAGATACGCAGTATTTT
16 | NA | TRBJ1-4 | TRBV27 | NA | CASSSSGGTRYEKLFF | TGTGCCAGCAGTTCTAGCGGCGGGACACGTTATGAAAAACTGTTTTTT
15 | NA | TRBJ2-7 | TRBV24-1 | NA | CATSDLADSPYEQYF | TGTGCCACCAGTGATTTGGCGGACAGCCCCTACGAGCAGTACTTC
15 | TRBD2 | TRBJ2-1 | TRBV9 | NA | CASSHSGRGGNEQFF | TGTGCCAGCAGTCATAGCGGGAGAGGAGGGAATGAGCAGTTCTTC
15 | TRBD2 | TRBJ2-7 | TRBV9 | NA | CASSDGGTSSYEQYF | TGTGCCAGCAGTGACGGGGGGACGTCCTCCTACGAGCAGTACTTC
13 | TRBD1 | TRBJ2-3 | TRBV10-2 | once | CASEGQVTDTQYF | TGCGCCAGCGAGGGACAGGTCACAGATACGCAGTATTTT
16 | TRBD1 | TRBJ1-2 | TRBV6-1 | NA | CASSEAGTGANYGYTF | TGTGCCAGCAGTGAAGCTGGGACAGGAGCTAACTATGGCTACACCTTC
15 | NA | TRBJ1-5 | TRBV28 | NA | CASSFWRETNQPQHF | TGTGCCAGCAGTTTTTGGAGGGAAACGAATCAGCCCCAGCATTTT